A selection of T cell receptor beta chains follows, all from one sample in a study of cytomegalovirus exposure and HLA in healthy donors. Method: immunoSEQ multiplex PCR; TCRdb's copy keeps in-frame clones and lacks some. The sample includes around 150,000 clones, 82% of them seen just once. The material sequenced was PBMCs. The origin of the receptors is a male donor in good health and CMV-seropositive. Each CDR3 is given with its conserved first and last residue. Fields, in order: D gene, V gene, J gene, clone size, CDR3 DNA, CDR3 protein. The D gene is left open where the match is weak. Size is omitted from some rows. Given values are once, few, many or a class for expanded clones.

NA	TRBV5-1	TRBJ2-7	NA	TGCGCCAGCAGCCCATCCGGGACAAGAGGGGCGCACGAGCAGTACTTC	CASSPSGTRGAHEQYF
NA	TRBV5-1	TRBJ1-4	NA	TGCGCCAGCAGCTTGGACAGAGAAAAACTGTTTTTT	CASSLDREKLFF
TRBD2	TRBV2	TRBJ2-3	NA	TGTGCCAGCAGACCTGGACTAGCGGGGGGTTACACAGATACGCAGTATTTT	CASRPGLAGGYTDTQYF
TRBD1	TRBV6-1	TRBJ2-7	NA	TGTGCCAGCAGTGAAACCCCGACAGGGGCCAAGCACGAGCAGTACTTC	CASSETPTGAKHEQYF
TRBD2	TRBV19	TRBJ2-7	once	TGTGCCAGCCGAGACGGGGGGTACTCCTACGAGCAGTACTTC	CASRDGGYSYEQYF
NA	TRBV6-5	TRBJ2-7	NA	TGTGCCAGCACTCGTTGGTCGAGCGACGGGCAGTACTTC	CASTRWSSDGQYF
TRBD1	TRBV19	TRBJ2-1	once	TGTGCCAGTAGTGGGGGACAGTGGAGCTCCTACAATGAGCAGTTCTTC	CASSGGQWSSYNEQFF
NA	TRBV4-1	TRBJ1-3	NA	TGCGCCAGCAGCATTCATTTAGAGCGAAACACCATATATTTT	CASSIHLERNTIYF
NA	TRBV7-2	TRBJ1-1	NA	TGTGCCAGCAGCTTTACCGGGACAACGTCGGGGGAAGCTTTCTTT	CASSFTGTTSGEAFF
NA	TRBV7-2	TRBJ2-1	once	TGTGCCAGCAGCTACAGGGTCTCCTACAATGAGCAGTTCTTC	CASSYRVSYNEQFF
TRBD1	TRBV5-1	TRBJ1-1	NA	TGCGCCAGCAGCGCCGGGACAGGGATAGACACTGAAGCTTTCTTT	CASSAGTGIDTEAFF
NA	TRBV6-4	TRBJ2-1	NA	TGTGCCAGCAGTGACTTAGGGGCAGGGGTCAATGAGCAGTTCTTC	CASSDLGAGVNEQFF
TRBD2	TRBV15	TRBJ2-1	NA	TGTGCCACCAGCAGCGGGGGACTAGCGGAGTTCTTC	CATSSGGLAEFF
TRBD1	TRBV30	TRBJ2-7	few	TGTGCCTGGAGTGTACAGGGGACAAGGTCCTACGAGCAGTACTTC	CAWSVQGTRSYEQYF
NA	TRBV4-3	TRBJ2-1	NA	TGCGCCAGCAGCCAAGATAGGGGGGAGGGCCTCTATGAGCAGTTCTTC	CASSQDRGEGLYEQFF
NA	TRBV2	TRBJ1-5	NA	TGTGCCAGCAGTGAAAACGGACTCAATCAGCCCCAGCATTTT	CASSENGLNQPQHF
TRBD2	TRBV30	TRBJ2-1	NA	TGTGCCTGGAGTGTAGCGGGGGGGCCGGGTGAGCAGTTCTTC	CAWSVAGGPGEQFF
NA	TRBV6-1	TRBJ2-3	NA	TGTGCCAGCACCCTAAGCGAGCATACGCAGTATTTT	CASTLSEHTQYF
TRBD1	TRBV5-8	TRBJ1-2	NA	TGTGCCAGCAGGGGACGGACAGGCGTATTCTATGGCTACACCTTC	CASRGRTGVFYGYTF
TRBD1	TRBV30	TRBJ2-2	NA	TGTGCCTGGATCCCGGTTCCAAGGACAGGGTGGAACACCGGGGAGCTGTTTTTT	CAWIPVPRTGWNTGELFF
NA	TRBV30	TRBJ2-2	NA	TGTGCCTGGAGTCGGGGCACCGGGGAGCTGTTTTTT	CAWSRGTGELFF
TRBD1	TRBV28	TRBJ2-7	NA	TGTGCCAGCAGCCCAACAGGGGGTGGCTACGAGCAGTACTTC	CASSPTGGGYEQYF
NA	TRBV5-6	TRBJ1-5	NA	TGTGCCAGCAGCTTGAGAGGGCAGCCCCAGCATTTT	CASSLRGQPQHF
NA	TRBV4-1	TRBJ1-1	NA	TGCGCCAGCAGCCAGTACAGGGTTGGTTCGACTGAAGCTTTCTTT	CASSQYRVGSTEAFF
TRBD2	TRBV28	TRBJ2-7	few	TGTGCCAGCAGTTTAGGTAGAGCGGGAGGGTCCTACGAGCAGTACTTC	CASSLGRAGGSYEQYF
NA	TRBV6-1	TRBJ1-5	NA	TGTGCCAGCAGGCCGCGGAGCAATCAGCCCCAGCATTTT	CASRPRSNQPQHF
TRBD1	TRBV27	TRBJ2-7	NA	TGTGCCAGCAGTTTAGGGGACAGGGGGCGCGAGCAGTACTTC	CASSLGDRGREQYF
TRBD2	TRBV7-2	TRBJ2-2	NA	TGTGCCAGCAGCTTAGGAGGCGGGAGGGCCTTATCCGGGGAGCTGTTTTTT	CASSLGGGRALSGELFF
TRBD1	TRBV28	TRBJ1-5	NA	TGTGCCAGCAGTTGGGGGACAGGGACAAATCAGCCCCAGCATTTT	CASSWGTGTNQPQHF
TRBD2	TRBV19	TRBJ2-1	NA	TGTGCCAGTAGTATGGGGGGGGACTTGGGCAATGAGCAGTTCTTC	CASSMGGDLGNEQFF
TRBD1	TRBV30	TRBJ1-2	NA	TGTGCCTGGAGCACTATGACAGGGCGCTATGGCTACACCTTC	CAWSTMTGRYGYTF
NA	TRBV7-9	TRBJ1-5	NA	TGTGCCGGCAGCCTAGGGACTCCTGATCAGCCCCAGCATTTT	CAGSLGTPDQPQHF
NA	TRBV19	TRBJ1-1	NA	TGTGCCAGTACCACGGGGGGGGCGGGCACTGAAGCTTTCTTT	CASTTGGAGTEAFF
NA	TRBV7-8	TRBJ1-5	NA	TGTGCCAGCAGCCGTACAGGGAACAGCAATCAGCCCCAGCATTTT	CASSRTGNSNQPQHF
NA	TRBV5-1	TRBJ2-5	NA	TGCGCCAGCCTCTCCGGGACACGCGGGGAGACCCAGTACTTC	CASLSGTRGETQYF
TRBD1	TRBV6-1	TRBJ2-7	NA	TGTGCCAGCAGGGACCGGGGGACAGGGGCCTACGAGCAGTACTTC	CASRDRGTGAYEQYF
NA	TRBV10-1	TRBJ2-2	NA	TGCGCCAGCAGTGAGGCTCTAGCCGGGGAGCTGTTTTTT	CASSEALAGELFF